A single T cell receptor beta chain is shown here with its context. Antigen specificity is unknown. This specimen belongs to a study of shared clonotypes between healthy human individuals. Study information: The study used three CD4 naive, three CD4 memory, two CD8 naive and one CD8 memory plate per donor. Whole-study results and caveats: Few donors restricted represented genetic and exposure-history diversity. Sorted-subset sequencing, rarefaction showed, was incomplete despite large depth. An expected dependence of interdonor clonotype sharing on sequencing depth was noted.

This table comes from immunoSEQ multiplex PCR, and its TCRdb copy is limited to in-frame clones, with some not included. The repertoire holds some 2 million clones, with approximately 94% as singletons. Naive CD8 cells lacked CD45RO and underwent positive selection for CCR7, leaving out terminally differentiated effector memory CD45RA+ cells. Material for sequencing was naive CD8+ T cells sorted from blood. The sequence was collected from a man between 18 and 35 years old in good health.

This CDR3 is CASSQESRGNEQYF. The CDR3 bases are TGCGCCAGCAGCCAAGAATCGAGGGGGAACGAGCAGTACTTC. The rearrangement links TRBV4-3 to TRBJ2-7; tentatively, D is TRBD1 (6 bases). This CDR3 is built from 14 residues. V lost 0 bases and J 5 bases, leaving 11 bases between the germline ends. CDR1 is LGHNA and CDR2 is YSLEER in the germline V gene.